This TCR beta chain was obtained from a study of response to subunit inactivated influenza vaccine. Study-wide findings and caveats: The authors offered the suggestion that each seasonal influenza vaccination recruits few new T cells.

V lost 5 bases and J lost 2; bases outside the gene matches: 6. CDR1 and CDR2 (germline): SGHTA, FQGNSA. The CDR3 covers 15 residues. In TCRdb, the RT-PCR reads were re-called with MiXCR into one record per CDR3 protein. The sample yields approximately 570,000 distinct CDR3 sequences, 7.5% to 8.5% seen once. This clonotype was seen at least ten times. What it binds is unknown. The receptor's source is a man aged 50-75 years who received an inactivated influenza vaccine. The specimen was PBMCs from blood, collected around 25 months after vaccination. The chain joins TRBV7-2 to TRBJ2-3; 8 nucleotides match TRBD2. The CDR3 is CASSPWTSPTDTQYF. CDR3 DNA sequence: TGTGCCAGCAGCCCGTGGACTAGCCCCACAGATACGCAGTATTTT.